This entry describes one TCR beta chain. This entry belongs to a study of blood T cell repertoires in COVID-19. Study-level background: Sources were T cells, B-cell-depleted T cells, or PBMCs; the material itself was cDNA or gDNA.

Generated by immunoSEQ multiplex PCR, the TCRdb table keeps only in-frame clones and is missing some. The data hold more than 250,000 clones, with around four fifths observed a single time. V shed 7 bases, J shed 10 bases, and the junction held 7 bases outside the gene matches. The CDR3 is made up of 12 amino acids. This clonotype was sampled from a man between 60 and 70 years old who had recovered from COVID-19. Sequencing was carried out using peripheral blood. V gene TRBV12-3 or TRBV12-4 combines with J gene TRBJ1-2, with 9 bases that match TRBD1. The CDR3 loop is CASNLQGANYTF. The CDR3 DNA reads TGTGCCAGCAACTTACAGGGGGCAAACTACACCTTC.